Shown below are 4 T cell receptor beta chains from a single sample sequenced in a study of cytomegalovirus exposure and HLA in healthy donors. This PCR relied on a set of 60 Vbeta primers and 13 Jbeta primers. Using immunoSEQ multiplex PCR, the repertoire was profiled, and TCRdb retains in-frame clones only, with some absent. The table includes fewer than 130,000 clones, less than 80% detected once. Sequenced input: PBMCs. The receptors derive from a woman in her forties in good health and CMV-seronegative.

The CDR3 nucleotides are TGCGCCAGCAGCTTGGTCACCGGGGTTCCAGATACGCAGTATTTT. Translation: CASSLVTGVPDTQYF. V usage is TRBV5-1 and J usage is TRBJ2-3, with D possibly TRBD2 on 5 matching bases. V lost 0 bases, J lost 4 bases, and 12 bases lay in between. This CDR3 has 15 amino acids. Per germline, CDR1 SGHRS and CDR2 YFSETQ. Full variable domain (outside the CDR3, taken from reference TRBV5-1 and TRBJ2-3): KAGVTQTPRYLIKTRGQQVTLSCSPISGHRSVSWYQQTPGQGLQFLFEYFSETQRNKGNFPGRFSGRQFSNSRSEMNVSTLELGDSALYLCASSLVTGVPDTQYFGPGTRLTVL.

This clone was seen once. The rearrangement joins TRBV11-3 to TRBJ2-3, with TRBD1 matching 7 bases. The V gene end was trimmed by 4 bases and the J gene end by 4 bases; junction bases not matched to a gene: 8. There are 15 residues in the CDR3. Per the germline V gene, CDR1 is SGHNT and CDR2 is YENEEA. The CDR3 here is CASSSSGTEADTQYF. CDR3 sequence (DNA): TGTGCCAGCAGCTCCTCCGGGACAGAGGCAGATACGCAGTATTTT.

This chain connects TRBV30 to TRBJ1-5, with D possibly TRBD1 on 5 matching bases. The CDR3 contains 13 residues. Germline V gene data show CDR1 as GTSNPN and CDR2 as SVGIG (reference sequence). V was clipped by 2 bases and J by 2 bases, with 7 bases between them. This chain's CDR3 is CAWSLQGNQPQHF. The CDR3 DNA sequence: TGTGCCTGGAGTCTACAGGGCAATCAGCCCCAGCATTTT.

V and J are TRBV28 and TRBJ2-7, with unresolved D. The CDR3 totals 14 residues. V lost 2 bases and J lost 1, with 9 bases in between. Looked up from germline, CDR1 is MDHEN and CDR2 is SYDVKM. For the CDR3, the DNA is TGTGCCAGCAGTTTAGGGCCTACATCCTACGAGCAGTACTTC. Translating gives CASSLGPTSYEQYF.